This T cell receptor (beta chain) originates from a study of regulatory T cells in long-lasting Graves disease. As for the study in general: Over 5 years of antithyroid drugs plus positive TSH receptor antibodies defined persistent Graves' disease. Points from the study as a whole: TCR diversity was lower in persistent Graves' patients than in newly diagnosed ones.

V lost 3 bases and J lost 4; bases outside the gene matches: 11. Per the germline V gene, CDR1 is LNHNV and CDR2 is YYDKDF (reference sequence). The CDR3 extends over 18 amino acids. This clonotype showed up just a few times. Its antigen is still unknown. Building the TCR beta libraries relied on iRepertoire HTBI primers, and CDR3 regions underwent Arm-PCR. One entry per CDR3 protein results from TCRdb running MiXCR on the multiplex PCR reads. Among about 460,000 distinct CDR3 sequences, less than 25% were seen once, and the ten largest hold over 10%. Time point here: persistent/refractory GD, antithyroid drugs over 5 years with positive TRAb. TCR sequences were obtained from RNA taken from PBMCs.

The TCR sequence derives from a female donor with Graves disease. This specimen was peripheral blood mononuclear cells (PBMCs), taken when the disease was refractory, from a patient treated with antithyroid drugs. V gene TRBV15 combines with J gene TRBJ2-2; TRBD2 aligns across 10 bases. CDR3 in DNA: TGTGCCACCAGCAGCGGACTAGCGGACCCCCGGGGCACCGGGGAGCTGTTTTTT. It codes for CATSSGLADPRGTGELFF.